The rows below give T cell receptor beta chains drawn from one sample of a study of blood T cell repertoires in COVID-19. TCRdb keeps only in-frame clones here, not all; method: immunoSEQ multiplex PCR. The repertoire holds about 330,000 clones, with approximately 90% as singletons. Specimen: peripheral blood. The receptors here all came from a woman in her forties or fifties with active or convalescent COVID-19. The CDR3 runs from the conserved cysteine through the conserved F or W. The order of the fields is clone size, V gene, J gene, D gene, CDR3 protein, CDR3 DNA. D genes are given only for firm matches. Only some rows state a clone size, as once, few, many or a class for expanded clones.

-	TRBV4-3	TRBJ2-3	TRBD2	CASSQDPPGTSGTDTQYF	TGCGCCAGCAGCCAAGATCCCCCCGGGACTAGCGGCACAGATACGCAGTATTTT
-	TRBV10-3	TRBJ2-5	TRBD2	CATLASGGAGETQYF	TGTGCCACCCTAGCGAGCGGGGGGGCGGGGGAGACCCAGTACTTC
-	TRBV13	TRBJ2-3	TRBD2	CASSSGRTSGGSGDTQYF	TGTGCCAGCAGCTCCGGCCGGACTAGCGGGGGCTCCGGGGATACGCAGTATTTT
few	TRBV20-1	TRBJ2-7	-	CSASRGPQGYEQYF	TGCAGTGCTAGTCGTGGGCCCCAGGGTTACGAGCAGTACTTC
-	TRBV10-2	TRBJ1-1	-	CASSRSYAVSGDEAFF	TGCGCCAGCAGCCGGTCGTACGCAGTATCAGGGGATGAAGCTTTCTTT
few	TRBV13	TRBJ2-1	TRBD1	CASSLEGGARNEQFF	TGTGCCAGCAGCTTAGAAGGGGGCGCGAGGAATGAGCAGTTCTTC
-	TRBV20-1	TRBJ1-5	TRBD1	CSASQDRGNQPQHF	TGCAGTGCAAGTCAAGACAGGGGCAATCAGCCCCAGCATTTT
once	TRBV20-1	TRBJ1-4	TRBD1	CSASLSGTGNEKLFF	TGCAGTGCTAGTCTATCCGGGACAGGGAATGAAAAACTGTTTTTT
-	TRBV2	TRBJ1-1	-	CASSFGENTEAFF	TGTGCCAGCAGTTTCGGAGAAAACACTGAAGCTTTCTTT
-	TRBV29-1	TRBJ2-7	-	CSVVHLGLSTDYEQYF	TGCAGCGTTGTTCATCTGGGCCTCTCGACGGACTACGAGCAGTACTTC
once	TRBV18	TRBJ1-5	-	CASSPGGRDSNQPQHF	TGTGCCAGCTCACCAGGGGGCCGGGATAGCAATCAGCCCCAGCATTTT
-	TRBV2	TRBJ1-1	TRBD1	CASRQGSTEAFF	TGTGCCAGTAGACAGGGGAGCACTGAAGCTTTCTTT
-	TRBV6-5	TRBJ2-7	TRBD2	CASTRRTSGGYEQYF	TGTGCCAGCACCAGAAGGACTAGCGGGGGCTACGAGCAGTACTTC
once	TRBV19	TRBJ1-5	TRBD1	CASSPPTGGQPQHF	TGTGCCAGTAGTCCGCCGACAGGGGGACAGCCCCAGCATTTT
-	TRBV6-4	TRBJ2-1	-	CASSDSSLLTHEQFF	TGTGCCAGCAGTGACTCTTCCCTACTAACCCATGAGCAGTTCTTC
-	TRBV19	TRBJ1-1	-	CASSIVPPGRGTEAFF	TGTGCCAGTAGTATAGTTCCGCCAGGTCGGGGCACTGAAGCTTTCTTT
once	TRBV4-3	TRBJ2-1	TRBD1	CASSPRAPQGQNYNEQFF	TGCGCCAGCAGCCCCCGAGCACCTCAGGGACAGAATTACAATGAGCAGTTCTTC
-	TRBV2	TRBJ2-2	TRBD1	CASSVLGTGLTKGELFF	TGTGCCAGCAGTGTTCTCGGGACAGGGCTTACTAAGGGGGAGCTGTTTTTT
-	TRBV4-2	TRBJ2-1	TRBD2	CASSQGGGLAGVGNEQFF	TGTGCCAGCAGCCAAGGGGGTGGACTAGCGGGCGTGGGGAATGAGCAGTTCTTC
-	TRBV11-3	TRBJ2-5	-	CASSSRGSETQYF	TGTGCCAGCAGCTCAAGGGGATCGGAGACCCAGTACTTC
-	TRBV4-2	TRBJ1-1	-	CASSPPFTTNTEAFF	TGTGCCAGCAGCCCTCCCTTTACAACGAACACTGAAGCTTTCTTT
-	TRBV9	TRBJ1-1	-	CASSVAPGADTEAFF	TGTGCCAGCAGCGTAGCCCCAGGGGCAGACACTGAAGCTTTCTTT
-	TRBV19	TRBJ1-3	-	CASSEQVTSGNTIYF	TGTGCCAGTAGTGAGCAGGTGACCTCTGGAAACACCATATATTTT
-	TRBV18	TRBJ2-1	-	CASSPGALRTNYNEQFF	TGTGCCAGCTCACCAGGGGCCCTCCGGACAAATTACAATGAGCAGTTCTTC